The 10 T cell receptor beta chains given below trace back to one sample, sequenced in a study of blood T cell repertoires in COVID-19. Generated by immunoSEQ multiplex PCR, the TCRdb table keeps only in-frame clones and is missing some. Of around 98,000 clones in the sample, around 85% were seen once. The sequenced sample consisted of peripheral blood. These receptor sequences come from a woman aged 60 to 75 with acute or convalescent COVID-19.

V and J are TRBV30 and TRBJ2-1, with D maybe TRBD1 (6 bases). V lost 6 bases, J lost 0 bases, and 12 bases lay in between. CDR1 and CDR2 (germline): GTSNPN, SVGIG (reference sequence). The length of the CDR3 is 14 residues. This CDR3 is CACPVGASYNEQFF. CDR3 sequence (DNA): TGTGCCTGCCCCGTGGGGGCCTCCTACAATGAGCAGTTCTTC. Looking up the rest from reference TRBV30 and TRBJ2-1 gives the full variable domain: SQTIHQWPATLVQPVGSPLSLECTVEGTSNPNLYWYRQAAGRGLQLLFYSVGIGQISSEVPQNLSASRPQDRQFILSSKKLLLSDSGFYLCACPVGASYNEQFFGPGTRLTVL.

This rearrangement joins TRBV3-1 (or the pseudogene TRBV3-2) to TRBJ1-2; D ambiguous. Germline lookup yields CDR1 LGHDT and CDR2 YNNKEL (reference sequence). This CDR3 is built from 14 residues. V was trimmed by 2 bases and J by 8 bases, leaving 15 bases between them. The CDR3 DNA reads TGTGCCAGCAGCCAAAGAACGGTACTCGGGGGCTACACCTTC. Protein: CASSQRTVLGGYTF.

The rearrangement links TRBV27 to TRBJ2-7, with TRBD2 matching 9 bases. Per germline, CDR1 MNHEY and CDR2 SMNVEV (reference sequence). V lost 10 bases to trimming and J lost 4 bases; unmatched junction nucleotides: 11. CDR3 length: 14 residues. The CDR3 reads CAIPPRTSEYEQYF. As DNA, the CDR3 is TGTGCCATCCCGCCGCGGACTAGCGAGTACGAGCAGTACTTC.

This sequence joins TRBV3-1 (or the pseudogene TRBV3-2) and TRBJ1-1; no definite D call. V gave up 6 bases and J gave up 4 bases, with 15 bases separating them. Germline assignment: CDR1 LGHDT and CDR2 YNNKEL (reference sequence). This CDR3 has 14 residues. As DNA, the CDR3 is TGTGCCAGCAGACCCCGACATTCAGCCACTGAAGCTTTCTTT. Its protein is CASRPRHSATEAFF.

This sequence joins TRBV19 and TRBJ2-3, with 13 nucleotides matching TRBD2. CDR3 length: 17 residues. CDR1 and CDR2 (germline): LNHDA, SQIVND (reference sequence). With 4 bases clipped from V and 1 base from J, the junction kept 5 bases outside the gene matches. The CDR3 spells CASSTTSGGVRTDTQYF. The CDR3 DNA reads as TGTGCCAGTAGTACCACTAGCGGGGGGGTCCGCACAGATACGCAGTATTTT.

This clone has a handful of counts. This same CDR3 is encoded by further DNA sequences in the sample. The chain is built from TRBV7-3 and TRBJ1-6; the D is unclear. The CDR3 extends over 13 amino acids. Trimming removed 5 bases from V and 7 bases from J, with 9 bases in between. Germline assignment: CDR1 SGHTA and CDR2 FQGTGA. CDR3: CASSPGGNSPLHF. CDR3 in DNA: TGTGCCAGCAGCCCTGGAGGGAATTCACCCCTCCACTTT. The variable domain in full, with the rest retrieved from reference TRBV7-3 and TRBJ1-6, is GAGVSQTPSNKVTEKGKYVELRCDPISGHTALYWYRQSLGQGPEFLIYFQGTGAADDSGLPNDRFFAVRPEGSVSTLKIQRTERGDSAVYLCASSPGGNSPLHFGNGTRLTVT.

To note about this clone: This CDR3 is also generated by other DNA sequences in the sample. This CDR3 reads CASSLPTGAYEQYF. For the CDR3, the DNA is TGTGCCAGCAGTCTGCCTACAGGAGCCTACGAGCAGTACTTC. The chain has TRBV28 and TRBJ2-7; maybe TRBD1 (5 bases). Germline V gene sequence: CDR1 MDHEN, CDR2 SYDVKM. V dropped 5 bases and J dropped 2 bases, with 13 bases sitting between them. The length of the CDR3 is 14 residues.

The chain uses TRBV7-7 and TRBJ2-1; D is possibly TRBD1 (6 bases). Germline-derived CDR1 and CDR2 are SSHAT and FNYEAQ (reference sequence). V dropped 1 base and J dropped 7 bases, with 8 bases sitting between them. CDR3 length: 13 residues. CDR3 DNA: TGTGCCAGCAGCTTAGACAGGGCAAATGAGCAGTTCTTC. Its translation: CASSLDRANEQFF.

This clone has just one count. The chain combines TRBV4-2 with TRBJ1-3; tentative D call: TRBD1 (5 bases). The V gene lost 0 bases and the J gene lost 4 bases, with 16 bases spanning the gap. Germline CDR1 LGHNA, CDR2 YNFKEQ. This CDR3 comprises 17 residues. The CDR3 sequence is CASSQEGAGMRGNTIYF. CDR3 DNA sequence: TGTGCCAGCAGCCAAGAGGGCGCAGGGATGCGCGGAAACACCATATATTTT.

The CDR3 DNA follows: TGTGCCAGCAGTTTTAGAGCGGCCCAAAGACGTTTCTTT. Amino acid sequence: CASSFRAAQRRFF. This rearrangement joins TRBV12-3 or TRBV12-4 to TRBJ1-1, with D unclear. The CDR3 is made up of 13 amino acids. The V end was cut by 3 bases, the J end by 13 bases, with 18 bases between.